The 25 T cell receptor beta chains given below trace back to one sample, sequenced in a study of T cells in Graves' hyperthyroidism and ophthalmopathy. TCR beta CDR3 region amplification was performed from RNA transcripts. An initial round of RT-PCR targeting the TCR CDR3 relied on the HTBI primer set. Via MiXCR, TCRdb re-called the multiplex PCR reads, giving one row per CDR3 protein. The data show around 250,000 distinct CDR3 sequences, about 15% seen once. Sample: blood. The receptor source for this set is a woman aged 35 to 49 with Graves' hyperthyroidism that later progressed to Graves' ophthalmopathy.

This chain joins TRBV20-1 and TRBJ1-3; D uncertain. CDR1 DFQATT and CDR2 SNEGSKA come from the germline V gene (reference sequence). V lost 3 bases and J lost 10, with 16 bases in between. The CDR3 runs 13 residues. Written as DNA, the CDR3 is TGCAGTGCTAGGGGGTCTCCTGGAGTTACCATATATTTT. Protein product: CSARGSPGVTIYF.

This clonotype occurred many times. The chain is built from TRBV12-3 or TRBV12-4 and TRBJ1-2; D ambiguous. V lost 2 bases and J 4 bases, leaving 5 bases between the germline ends. The CDR3 covers 12 residues. The CDR3 region has the DNA TGTGCCAGCAGTTTACAGGCCTATGGCTACACCTTC. Amino acids: CASSLQAYGYTF.

The table lists this clonotype with many counts. The rearrangement links TRBV5-8 to TRBJ2-3, with D maybe TRBD2 (5 bases). V was pared by 4 bases and J by 4 bases, with 16 bases between. This CDR3 is 15 amino acids long. The germline gives CDR1 SGHTS, CDR2 YDEGEE. The CDR3 DNA reads as TGTGCCAGCAGCCCCCTACCACTAGAGGCAGATACGCAGTATTTT. It is translated as CASSPLPLEADTQYF.

The chain joins TRBV9 to TRBJ2-1; maybe TRBD2 (7 bases). The germline gives CDR1 SGDLS, CDR2 YYNGEE. The CDR3 has 14 amino acids. Between the trimmed V and J ends, which lost 0 bases and 8 bases, there was a span of 12 bases. In DNA form, the CDR3 reads TGTGCCAGCAGCGTAGGTGGGAGGGGGGATGAGCAGTTCTTC. This encodes CASSVGGRGDEQFF.

This rearrangement joins TRBV5-1 to TRBJ2-5; D uncertain. This CDR3 comprises 16 residues. The ends were cut back, 4 bases at V and 1 base at J, with 17 bases in the middle. CDR1 and CDR2 (germline): SGHRS, YFSETQ. This CDR3 reads CASSPALEPIQETQYF. The DNA of the CDR3 is TGCGCCAGCAGCCCGGCCCTTGAACCCATCCAAGAGACCCAGTACTTC.

This clonotype turned up a few times. V gene TRBV24-1 combines with J gene TRBJ2-2; TRBD2 matches 9 bases. V lost 0 bases and J lost 10; bases outside the gene matches: 11. The V gene's germline CDR1 is KGHDR and CDR2 SFDVKD. The CDR3 consists of 17 residues. CDR3 bases: TGTGCCACCAGTGATTTGGGGCCCGGGACTAGCTTGGAGGAGCTGTTTTTT. This encodes CATSDLGPGTSLEELFF.

This clonotype was seen a few times. V and J are TRBV19 and TRBJ2-1; 8 bases are shared with TRBD2. The CDR3 spans 15 residues. The V and J ends lost 6 bases and 4 bases, in that order; junction bases with no gene match: 8. Per the germline V gene, CDR1 is LNHDA and CDR2 is SQIVND (reference sequence). This chain's CDR3 is CASSPPGLVYNEQFF. In DNA, the CDR3 is TGTGCCAGTAGCCCCCCGGGACTAGTTTACAATGAGCAGTTCTTC.

Comments on this clonotype: A clone one base away is much larger, so this may be a read error. V gene TRBV10-3 combines with J gene TRBJ2-3; 9 nucleotides align to TRBD1. Germline V gene data show CDR1 as ENHRY and CDR2 as SYGVKD. The CDR3 is 15 residues long. The V segment lost 5 bases and the J segment 3 bases; nucleotides outside the gene matches: 6. CDR3 sequence: CAISSPGQGTDTQYF. The CDR3 region has the DNA TGTGCCATCAGTAGTCCGGGACAGGGAACAGATACGCAGTATTTT.

The chain is built from TRBV5-6 and TRBJ2-5; D tentatively reads TRBD1 or TRBD2 (5 bases each). CDR1 is SGHDT, CDR2 YYEEEE, per germline. This CDR3 comprises 15 residues. Trimming removed 2 bases at V and 5 bases at J, with 16 bases between. CDR3 sequence (DNA): TGTGCCAGCAGCTTTTTAAGGGGAGTTCAGGAGACCCAGTACTTC. Encoded protein: CASSFLRGVQETQYF.

This clonotype was seen at least ten times. V is TRBV30 and J is TRBJ2-1; 11 nucleotides align to TRBD1. This CDR3 contains 13 residues. V lost 7 bases, J lost 3 bases, and 2 bases stayed unmatched. Germline V CDR1 and CDR2: GTSNPN, SVGIG (reference sequence). For the CDR3, the DNA is TGTGCCTTGGACAGGGGGCTCTACAATGAGCAGTTCTTC. It is translated as CALDRGLYNEQFF.

In regard to this clonotype: The junction shows a germline mismatch at one end, possibly a read error. The rearrangement links TRBV5-4 to TRBJ2-3; D remains unclear. Germline loops: CDR1 SGHNT, CDR2 YYREEE (reference sequence). The CDR3 loop spans 12 amino acids. CDR3 nucleotide sequence: TGTGCCAACAGCGTACTCACAGATACGCAGTATTTT. Residues: CANSVLTDTQYF.

The sample holds many counts of this clonotype. V is TRBV4-1 and J is TRBJ2-2; the D gene is possibly TRBD1 (6 bases). CDR3 size: 15 residues. The germline V and J ends were trimmed by 1 base and 5 bases, with 11 bases remaining between them. The germline V gene has CDR1 MGHRA and CDR2 YSYEKL. The CDR3 is CASSQVTGKTGELFF. DNA of the CDR3: TGCGCCAGCAGCCAAGTTACAGGGAAGACCGGGGAGCTGTTTTTT.

This clonotype was counted ten times or more. The chain carries TRBV28 and TRBJ1-6, with 9 bases lining up with TRBD1. The CDR3 runs 15 residues. The V gene's germline CDR1 is MDHEN and CDR2 SYDVKM. J lost 5 bases, V lost 5 bases, and 4 bases had no gene match. The CDR3 here is CASSPDRGNNSPLHF. The CDR3 DNA reads TGTGCCAGCAGTCCGGACAGGGGAAATAATTCACCCCTCCACTTT.

V and J are TRBV28 and TRBJ2-1; 9 bases match TRBD2. The CDR3 runs to 15 residues. Looked up from germline, CDR1 is MDHEN and CDR2 is SYDVKM. V shed 6 bases and J 2 bases; nucleotides not matched to a gene: 5. DNA for the CDR3: TGTGCCAGCAGACAGACTAGCGGCACCTACAATGAGCAGTTCTTC. It translates to CASRQTSGTYNEQFF.

This clonotype occurred many times. The chain recombines TRBV18 with TRBJ2-3; 7 nucleotides align to TRBD2. Trimming took 3 bases from V and 6 from J; bases not matched to a gene: 6. Germline V gives CDR1 KGHSH, CDR2 LQKENI. The CDR3 runs to 14 residues. The CDR3 DNA sequence: TGTGCCAGCTCACCGGGACTACCTGGGGATACGCAGTATTTT. Its translation: CASSPGLPGDTQYF.

At least ten counts were recorded for this clonotype. The chain combines TRBV4-1 with TRBJ2-7; D is unresolved. CDR1 is MGHRA, CDR2 YSYEKL, per germline. The CDR3 extends over 14 amino acids. Deletions cut 0 bases from V and 1 base from J, with 7 bases between. CDR3 nucleotides: TGCGCCAGCAGCCAAGACTTGGGATCCTACGAGCAGTACTTC. Protein sequence: CASSQDLGSYEQYF.

Ten or more counts support this clonotype. The chain has TRBV6-1 and TRBJ1-5; D is unresolved. Germline CDR1 is MNHNS and CDR2 is SASEGT. V dropped 1 base and J dropped 10 bases, with 11 bases sitting between them. This CDR3 has 13 amino acids. In DNA, the CDR3 is TGTGCCAGCAGTGAAGAGGACGGTGGACCCCAGCATTTT. This gives the protein CASSEEDGGPQHF.

This clonotype has ten or more counts. This chain joins TRBV6-1 and TRBJ1-2; weak D call: TRBD1 (6 bases). Trimming shortened V by 5 bases and J by 4 bases, and 17 bases separated the two germline ends. The length of the CDR3 is 15 residues. Germline lookup yields CDR1 MNHNS and CDR2 SASEGT. CDR3 loop: CASSPNREDVYGYTF. CDR3 sequence (DNA): TGTGCCAGCAGTCCCAACAGGGAGGACGTCTATGGCTACACCTTC.

This clonotype was counted at least ten times. The chain uses TRBV7-8 and TRBJ2-3; 7 positions match TRBD2. The germline CDR1 and CDR2 sequences are SGHVS and FQNEAQ. The length of the CDR3 is 14 residues. V lost 11 bases, J lost 2 bases, and 10 bases stayed unmatched. Here the CDR3 DNA reads TGTGCCTGCGGGCTAGCGGAGAACACAGATACGCAGTATTTT. Translating gives CACGLAENTDTQYF.

This clonotype was seen repeatedly, ten times or more. The rearrangement uses TRBV7-2 and TRBJ1-4, with 7 positions matching TRBD1. The trim removed 2 bases at V and 2 bases at J, leaving 2 bases unmatched. Germline V gives CDR1 SGHTA, CDR2 FQGNSA. The CDR3 is 15 residues long. The chain's CDR3 is CASSLQTGTNEKLFF. CDR3 coding DNA: TGTGCCAGCAGCTTACAGACAGGGACTAATGAAAAACTGTTTTTT. Full variable domain (rest looked up from reference TRBV7-2 and TRBJ1-4): GAGVSQSPSNKVTEKGKDVELRCDPISGHTALYWYRQSLGQGLEFLIYFQGNSAPDKSGLPSDRFSAERTGGSVSTLTIQRTQQEDSAVYLCASSLQTGTNEKLFFGSGTQLSVL.

This chain joins TRBV5-1 and TRBJ1-3; no clear D gene. CDR1 is SGHRS and CDR2 is YFSETQ in the germline V gene. V gave up 4 bases and J gave up 5 bases, with 4 bases separating them. This CDR3 contains 11 residues. The DNA of the CDR3 is TGCGCCAGCAGCCACAGAAACACCATATATTTT. Its translation: CASSHRNTIYF.

The chain uses TRBV5-6 and TRBJ2-4; maybe TRBD2 (6 bases). Germline CDR1 reads SGHDT; CDR2 reads YYEEEE. V dropped 4 bases and J dropped 10 bases, with 18 bases sitting between them. The CDR3 is made up of 14 amino acids. CDR3 residues: CASSPLSGWSIQYF. In DNA, the CDR3 is TGTGCCAGCAGCCCGTTGAGCGGGTGGTCGATTCAGTACTTC.

In this sample, this clonotype turned up many times. V gene TRBV27 combines with J gene TRBJ2-1, with D perhaps matching TRBD1 or TRBD2 (5 bases each). Germline V gene lookup returns CDR1 MNHEY and CDR2 SMNVEV (reference sequence). The length of the CDR3 is 13 residues. V gave up 0 bases and J gave up 5 bases, with 5 bases separating them. CDR3 residues: CASSLSGDNEQFF. The DNA of the CDR3 is TGTGCCAGCAGTTTATCGGGGGACAATGAGCAGTTCTTC.

This clonotype has a handful of counts. This rearrangement joins TRBV28 to TRBJ1-4; D is unclear. Germline loops: CDR1 MDHEN, CDR2 SYDVKM. The CDR3 is 12 amino acids. Trimming pared 3 bases from V and 4 bases from J, leaving 3 bases between. CDR3 DNA: TGTGCCAGCAGTTTCTTTAATGAAAAACTGTTTTTT. This sequence encodes CASSFFNEKLFF. The whole variable domain, remainder taken from reference TRBV28 and TRBJ1-4, is DVKVTQSSRYLVKRTGEKVFLECVQDMDHENMFWYRQDPGLGLRLIYFSYDVKMKEKGDIPEGYSVSREKKERFSLILESASTNQTSMYLCASSFFNEKLFFGSGTQLSVL.

Details on this clonotype: A read error may explain this, as a much larger clone is one base away. The CDR3, as DNA: TGTGCCAGCAGTTTAGAGGTGACTGGCGAGCAGGGAGAGACCCAGTACTTC. Its protein is CASSLEVTGEQGETQYF. This chain uses TRBV12-3 or TRBV12-4 with TRBJ2-5; TRBD1 is a possible D gene (5 bases). V shed 1 base and J shed 4 bases, with 19 bases lying between them. The CDR3 is 17 residues long.